What follows are 10 T cell receptor beta chains derived from one specimen sequenced in a study of CD8 T cells in Susac syndrome. Random-hexamer reverse transcription was applied to roughly 0.45 to 1 ug RNA. TCRdb used MiXCR to reprocess the immunoSEQ multiplex PCR reads, holding one entry per CDR3 protein. The sample yields about 140,000 distinct CDR3 sequences, 85% to 95% seen once. Sequencing was performed on CD4+ T cells from PBMCs. Receptors originate from a human donor with Susac syndrome.

The V gene is TRBV4-1, the J gene TRBJ2-7; TRBD1 matches at 7 bases. Germline CDR1 reads MGHRA; CDR2 reads YSYEKL. Germline trimming cut 1 base from V and 2 bases from J; bases unmatched to any gene: 5. The CDR3 has 15 amino acids. In DNA, the CDR3 is TGCGCCAGCAGCCAAGCACTCGGGACAGCCTACGAGCAGTACTTC. Its translation is CASSQALGTAYEQYF.

This clonotype has only one observation. The V gene is TRBV15, the J gene TRBJ2-3; D gene ambiguous. The germline V gene encodes CDR1 LNHNV and CDR2 YYDKDF (reference sequence). The CDR3 spans 12 residues. V was shortened by 2 bases and J by 3 bases, with 3 bases between the two germline ends. CDR3 sequence: CATSRHTDTQYF. The CDR3 coding sequence is TGTGCCACCAGCAGACATACAGATACGCAGTATTTT.

The gene calls are TRBV29-1 and TRBJ2-5; 10 nucleotides align to TRBD2. CDR1 and CDR2 (germline): SQVTM, ANQGSEA. The CDR3 has 15 residues. The V segment lost 3 bases and the J segment 3 bases; nucleotides outside the gene matches: 7. The CDR3 reads CSVEASGGPKETQYF. DNA for the CDR3: TGCAGCGTTGAGGCTAGCGGGGGCCCAAAAGAGACCCAGTACTTC.

The CDR3 sequence: CATSDPGQGNTGELFF. CDR3 DNA: TGTGCCACCAGTGATCCGGGACAGGGAAACACCGGGGAGCTGTTTTTT. This chain links TRBV24-1 with TRBJ2-2; 9 bases are shared with TRBD1. V gave up 3 bases and J gave up 2 bases; unmatched junction bases: 3. Germline CDR1 is KGHDR and CDR2 is SFDVKD. The CDR3 totals 16 residues.

This chain connects TRBV20-1 to TRBJ2-1, with 12 bases that match TRBD2. CDR3 length: 16 amino acids. V lost 1 base and J lost 6; bases outside the gene matches: 7. Germline CDR1 and CDR2: DFQATT and SNEGSKA (reference sequence). The CDR3 bases are TGCAGTGCTAGAGGTGCTAGCGGGAGGGCCTCCAATGAGCAGTTCTTC. It encodes CSARGASGRASNEQFF.

The V gene is TRBV4-1, the J gene TRBJ1-1; 9 nucleotides line up with TRBD1. The CDR3 totals 15 residues. The germline CDR1 and CDR2 sequences are MGHRA and YSYEKL. Trimming cost V 0 bases and J 5 bases; bases outside gene matches: 4. The CDR3: CASSQELGQGTEAFF. CDR3 bases: TGCGCCAGCAGCCAAGAGCTTGGACAGGGGACTGAAGCTTTCTTT.

The chain employs TRBV6-6 and TRBJ2-7; D could derive from TRBD1 or TRBD2 (6 bases each). CDR1 and CDR2 (germline): MNHNY, SVGAGI (reference sequence). The CDR3 loop spans 14 amino acids. The V and J ends lost 2 bases and 4 bases respectively, with 12 bases between them. Written as DNA, the CDR3 is TGTGCCAGCAGTTACGGGCGGGACATTTACGAGCAGTACTTC. Encoded protein: CASSYGRDIYEQYF.

The J gene is TRBJ2-3, the V gene TRBV15; no clear D gene. V lost 0 bases, J lost 0 bases, and 13 bases lay in between. Germline-derived CDR1 and CDR2 are LNHNV and YYDKDF (reference sequence). This CDR3 is 17 amino acids long. This chain's CDR3 is CATSRDRRLQSTDTQYF. CDR3 bases: TGTGCCACCAGCAGAGATCGTAGACTCCAAAGCACAGATACGCAGTATTTT.

In its sample, this clonotype was seen once. V is TRBV20-1 and J is TRBJ1-2, with D uncertain. The germline V and J ends were trimmed by 3 bases and 10 bases, with 12 bases remaining between them. Germline V lookup: CDR1 DFQATT, CDR2 SNEGSKA (reference sequence). The CDR3 contains 11 residues. DNA of the CDR3: TGCAGTGCTAGGACCATGTCCGCCTACACCTTC. Translation gives CSARTMSAYTF.

The V and J genes are TRBV20-1 and TRBJ2-7; 9 nucleotides agree with TRBD1. Germline V gives CDR1 DFQATT, CDR2 SNEGSKA (reference sequence). V was clipped by 6 bases and J by 9 bases; unmatched bases: 9. The CDR3 extends over 12 amino acids. For the CDR3, the DNA is TGCAGTGCCGGGGACAGGGCCGCAGGGCAGTACTTC. Translated: CSAGDRAAGQYF.